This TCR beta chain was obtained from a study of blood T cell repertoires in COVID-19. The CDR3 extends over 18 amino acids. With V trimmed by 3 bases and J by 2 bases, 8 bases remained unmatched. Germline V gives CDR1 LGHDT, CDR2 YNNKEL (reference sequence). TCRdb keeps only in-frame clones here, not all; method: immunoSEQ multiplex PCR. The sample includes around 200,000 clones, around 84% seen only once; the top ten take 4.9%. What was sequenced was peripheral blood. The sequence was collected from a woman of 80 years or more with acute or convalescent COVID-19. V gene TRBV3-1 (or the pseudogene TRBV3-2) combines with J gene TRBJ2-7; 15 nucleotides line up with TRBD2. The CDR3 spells CASSHIGTSGRRAYEQYF. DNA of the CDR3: TGTGCCAGCAGCCATATCGGGACTAGCGGGAGGAGGGCCTACGAGCAGTACTTC.